This entry is about one T cell receptor beta chain. Its antigen is still unknown. This CDR3 is built from 15 residues. The germline CDR1 and CDR2 sequences are MGHRA and YSYEKL. The data stem from a study of T cell responses to AZD1222 COVID-19 vaccine. General study results and limits: Rises in breadth and depth of Spike-specific TCRs came after two AZD1222 doses.

Second-dose intervals of approximately 4 or approximately 12 weeks were pooled. Using immunoSEQ multiplex PCR, the repertoire was profiled, and TCRdb retains in-frame clones only, with some absent. The data show 100,000 or so clones, with roughly 84% seen just once and around 5.9% held by the top ten. The V call is TRBV4-1, the J call TRBJ2-4, with 8 bases lining up with TRBD2. Source: peripheral blood, taken 28 days after the second AZD1222 dose. This TCR derives from an adult who received the AZD1222 COVID-19 vaccine. This CDR3 is CATTPGLASKNIQYF. In DNA, the CDR3 is TGCGCAACTACCCCCGGACTAGCCTCCAAAAACATTCAGTACTTC.